This T cell receptor (beta chain) is from a study of chemoradiotherapy in HPV16-positive cancers. Points from the study as a whole: HPV-specific T cells were functionally defined from only two HPV16-positive patients. Better recurrence-free survival went with HPV-responsive T-cell expansion in HPV16-positive patients.

The V and J ends lost 2 bases and 4 bases, in that order; junction bases with no gene match: 7. The CDR3 consists of 15 residues. Germline V gene lookup returns CDR1 LGHNA and CDR2 YSLEER. Samples were taken several times over chemoradiotherapy. Measured with immunoSEQ multiplex PCR; TCRdb has only the in-frame clones, and not every one. The data contain about 1,000 clones, approximately 83% of them singletons. In the case of this clone: Its target is not known.

The source is a human donor with HPV-associated anogenital cancer. Sequenced here: tumor tissue, sampled from a patient who underwent chemoradiotherapy. The chain couples TRBV4-3 to TRBJ1-1; TRBD1 aligns across 7 bases. CDR3 in amino acids: CASSQSTGAGTEAFF. The CDR3 DNA reads as TGCGCCAGCAGCCAATCCACAGGGGCGGGCACTGAAGCTTTCTTT.